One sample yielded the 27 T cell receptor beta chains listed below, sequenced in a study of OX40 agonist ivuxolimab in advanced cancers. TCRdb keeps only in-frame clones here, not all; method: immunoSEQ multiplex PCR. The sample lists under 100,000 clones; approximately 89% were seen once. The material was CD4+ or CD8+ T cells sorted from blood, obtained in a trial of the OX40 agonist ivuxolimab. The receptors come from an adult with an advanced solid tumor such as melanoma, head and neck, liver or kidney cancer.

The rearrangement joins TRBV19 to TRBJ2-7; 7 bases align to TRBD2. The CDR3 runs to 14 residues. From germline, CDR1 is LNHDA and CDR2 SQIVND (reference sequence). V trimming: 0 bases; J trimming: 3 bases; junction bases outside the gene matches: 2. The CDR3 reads CASSIDRGSYEQYF. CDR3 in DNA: TGTGCCAGTAGTATAGATCGCGGGAGCTACGAGCAGTACTTC.

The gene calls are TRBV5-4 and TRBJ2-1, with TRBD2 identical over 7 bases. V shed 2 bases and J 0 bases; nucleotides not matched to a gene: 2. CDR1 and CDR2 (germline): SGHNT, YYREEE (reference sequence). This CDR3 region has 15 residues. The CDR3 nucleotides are TGTGCCAGCAGCTTTGAGCGGGACTCCTACAATGAGCAGTTCTTC. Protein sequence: CASSFERDSYNEQFF.

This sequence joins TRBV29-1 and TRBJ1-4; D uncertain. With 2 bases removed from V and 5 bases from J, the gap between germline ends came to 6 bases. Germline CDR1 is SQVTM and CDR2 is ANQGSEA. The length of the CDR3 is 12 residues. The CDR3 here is CSVETENEKLFF. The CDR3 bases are TGCAGCGTTGAAACAGAGAATGAAAAACTGTTTTTT.

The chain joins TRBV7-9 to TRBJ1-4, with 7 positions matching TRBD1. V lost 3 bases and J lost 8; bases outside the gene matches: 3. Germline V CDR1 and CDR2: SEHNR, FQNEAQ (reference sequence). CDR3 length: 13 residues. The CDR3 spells CASSFLTGEKLFF. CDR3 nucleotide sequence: TGTGCCAGCAGCTTCTTGACAGGGGAAAAACTGTTTTTT.

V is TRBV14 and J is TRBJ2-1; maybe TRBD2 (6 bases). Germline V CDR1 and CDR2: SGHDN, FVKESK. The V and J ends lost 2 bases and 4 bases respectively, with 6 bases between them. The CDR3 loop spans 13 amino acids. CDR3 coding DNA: TGTGCCAGCAGCCAACTAGCGTACAATGAGCAGTTCTTC. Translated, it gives CASSQLAYNEQFF.

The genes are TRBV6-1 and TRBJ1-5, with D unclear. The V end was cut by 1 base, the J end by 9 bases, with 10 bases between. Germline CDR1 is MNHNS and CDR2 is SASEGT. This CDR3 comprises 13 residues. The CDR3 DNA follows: TGTGCCAGCAGTGAAGGGGGATATCGGCCCCAGCATTTT. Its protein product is CASSEGGYRPQHF.

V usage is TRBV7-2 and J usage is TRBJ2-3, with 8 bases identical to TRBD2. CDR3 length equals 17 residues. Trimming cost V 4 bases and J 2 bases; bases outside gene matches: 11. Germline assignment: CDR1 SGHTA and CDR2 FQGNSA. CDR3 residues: CASSSKSRGGNTDTQYF. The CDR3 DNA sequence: TGTGCCAGCAGCTCCAAGTCTCGGGGGGGAAACACAGATACGCAGTATTTT.

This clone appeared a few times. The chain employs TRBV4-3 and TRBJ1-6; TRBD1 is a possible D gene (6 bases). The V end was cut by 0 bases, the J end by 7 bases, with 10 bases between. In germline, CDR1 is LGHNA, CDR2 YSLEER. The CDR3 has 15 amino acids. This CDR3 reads CASSQDVGQNSPLHF. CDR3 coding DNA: TGCGCCAGCAGCCAAGATGTTGGACAGAATTCACCCCTCCACTTT.

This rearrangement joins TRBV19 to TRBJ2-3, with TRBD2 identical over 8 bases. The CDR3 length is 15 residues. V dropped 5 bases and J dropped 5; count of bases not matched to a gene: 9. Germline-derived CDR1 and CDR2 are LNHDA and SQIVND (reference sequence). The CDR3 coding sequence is TGTGCCAGTAGTGCCCAGCGGGAGACTGGAGATACGCAGTATTTT. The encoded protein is CASSAQRETGDTQYF.

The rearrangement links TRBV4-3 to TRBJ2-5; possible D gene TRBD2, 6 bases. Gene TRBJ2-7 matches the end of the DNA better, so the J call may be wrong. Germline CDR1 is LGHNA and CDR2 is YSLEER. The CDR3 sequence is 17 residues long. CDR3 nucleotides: TGCGCCAGCAGCCAACGGTTAGGAGGGCCAGACACCTACGAGCAGTACTTC. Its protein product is CASSQRLGGPDTYEQYF.

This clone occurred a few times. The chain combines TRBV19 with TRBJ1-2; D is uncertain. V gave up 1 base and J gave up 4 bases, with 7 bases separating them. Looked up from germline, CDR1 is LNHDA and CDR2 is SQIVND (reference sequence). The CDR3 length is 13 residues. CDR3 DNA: TGTGCCAGTAGTATAGCTGGCAGCTATGGCTACACCTTC. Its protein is CASSIAGSYGYTF.

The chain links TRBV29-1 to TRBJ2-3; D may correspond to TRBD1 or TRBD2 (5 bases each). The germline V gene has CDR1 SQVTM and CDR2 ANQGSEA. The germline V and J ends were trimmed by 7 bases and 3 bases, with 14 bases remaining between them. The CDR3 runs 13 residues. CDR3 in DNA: TGCAGCGCTCGGGGCAGGGTGACAGATACGCAGTATTTT. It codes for CSARGRVTDTQYF.

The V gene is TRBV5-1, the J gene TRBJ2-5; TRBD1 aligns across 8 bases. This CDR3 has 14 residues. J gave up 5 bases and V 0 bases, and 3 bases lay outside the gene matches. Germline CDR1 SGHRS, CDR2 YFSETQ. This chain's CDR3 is CASSLAGDRETQYF. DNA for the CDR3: TGCGCCAGCAGCTTGGCCGGGGACAGGGAGACCCAGTACTTC.

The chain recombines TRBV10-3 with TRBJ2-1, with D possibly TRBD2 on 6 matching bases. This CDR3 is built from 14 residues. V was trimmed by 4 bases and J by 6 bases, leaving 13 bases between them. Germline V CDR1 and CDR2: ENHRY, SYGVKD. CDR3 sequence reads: CAISGWEAINEQFF. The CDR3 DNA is TGTGCCATCAGTGGATGGGAGGCGATCAATGAGCAGTTCTTC.

The CDR3 nucleotides read TGTGCCAGCAGCCTTTTCCGGCCCGGGCACACCGGGGAGCTGTTTTTT. Translated: CASSLFRPGHTGELFF. This chain joins TRBV14 and TRBJ2-2, with D uncertain. Germline V CDR1 and CDR2: SGHDN, FVKESK. V lost 4 bases and J lost 3, with 15 bases in between. The CDR3 is made up of 16 amino acids.

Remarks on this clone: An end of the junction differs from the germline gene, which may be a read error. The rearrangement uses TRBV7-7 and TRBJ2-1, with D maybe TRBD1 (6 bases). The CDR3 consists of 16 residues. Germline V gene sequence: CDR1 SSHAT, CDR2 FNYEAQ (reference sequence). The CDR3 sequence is CASSPNPGVSYNEQFF. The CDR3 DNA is TGTGCTAGCAGCCCAAACCCAGGGGTCTCCTACAATGAGCAGTTCTTC.

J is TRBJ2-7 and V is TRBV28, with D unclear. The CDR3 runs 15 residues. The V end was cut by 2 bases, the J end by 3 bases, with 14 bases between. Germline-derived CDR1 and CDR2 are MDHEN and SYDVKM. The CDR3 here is CASSLTSPGGYEQYF. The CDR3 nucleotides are TGTGCCAGCAGTTTAACGTCTCCCGGCGGCTACGAGCAGTACTTC.

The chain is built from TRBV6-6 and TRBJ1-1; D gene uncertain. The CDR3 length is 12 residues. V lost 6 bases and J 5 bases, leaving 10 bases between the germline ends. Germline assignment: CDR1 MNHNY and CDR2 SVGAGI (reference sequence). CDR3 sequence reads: CASSRTGTEAFF. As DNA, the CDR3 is TGTGCCAGCAGCCGGACTGGAACTGAAGCTTTCTTT.

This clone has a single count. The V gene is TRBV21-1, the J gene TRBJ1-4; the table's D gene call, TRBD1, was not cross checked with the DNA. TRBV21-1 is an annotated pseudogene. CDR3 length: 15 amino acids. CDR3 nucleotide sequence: TGTGCCAGCAGCGGCCCCGGGACAGGGTATGAAAAACTGTTTTTT. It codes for CASSGPGTGYEKLFF.

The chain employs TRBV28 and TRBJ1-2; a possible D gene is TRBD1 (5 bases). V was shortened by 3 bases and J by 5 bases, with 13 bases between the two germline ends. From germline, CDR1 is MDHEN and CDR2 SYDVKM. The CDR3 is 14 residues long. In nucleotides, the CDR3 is TGTGCCAGCAGTTTGTCCGGGACCGAGTATGGCTACACCTTC. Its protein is CASSLSGTEYGYTF.

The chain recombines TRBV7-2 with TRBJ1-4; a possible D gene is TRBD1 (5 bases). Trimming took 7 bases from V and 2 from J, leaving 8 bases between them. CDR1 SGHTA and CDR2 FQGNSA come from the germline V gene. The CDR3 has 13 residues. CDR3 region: CASKKGTNEKLFF. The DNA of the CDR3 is TGTGCCAGCAAAAAGGGGACTAATGAAAAACTGTTTTTT. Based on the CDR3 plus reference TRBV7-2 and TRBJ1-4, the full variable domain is GAGVSQSPSNKVTEKGKDVELRCDPISGHTALYWYRQSLGQGLEFLIYFQGNSAPDKSGLPSDRFSAERTGGSVSTLTIQRTQQEDSAVYLCASKKGTNEKLFFGSGTQLSVL.

This CDR3 reads CASSLVSTSGGLETQYF. For the CDR3, the DNA is TGTGCCAGCAGCTTAGTAAGCACTAGCGGGGGATTGGAGACCCAGTACTTC. The V call is TRBV7-2, the J call TRBJ2-5, with TRBD2 matching 11 bases. This CDR3 contains 17 residues. CDR1 is SGHTA, CDR2 FQGNSA, per germline. The V and J ends lost 1 base and 5 bases, in that order; junction bases with no gene match: 9.

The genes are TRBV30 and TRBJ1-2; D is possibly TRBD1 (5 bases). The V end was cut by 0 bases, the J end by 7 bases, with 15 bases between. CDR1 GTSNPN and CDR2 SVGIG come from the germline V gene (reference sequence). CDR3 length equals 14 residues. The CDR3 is CAWSVRSGSVGYTF. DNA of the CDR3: TGTGCCTGGAGTGTACGGTCAGGGAGTGTTGGCTACACCTTC.

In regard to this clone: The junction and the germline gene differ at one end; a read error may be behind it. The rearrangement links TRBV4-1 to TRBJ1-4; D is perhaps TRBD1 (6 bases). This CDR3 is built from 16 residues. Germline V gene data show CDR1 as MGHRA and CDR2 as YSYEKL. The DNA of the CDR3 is TGCGCCAACAGCCAGGGGTTACGAGGACAGAAGGAAAAACTGTTTTTT. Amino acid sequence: CANSQGLRGQKEKLFF.

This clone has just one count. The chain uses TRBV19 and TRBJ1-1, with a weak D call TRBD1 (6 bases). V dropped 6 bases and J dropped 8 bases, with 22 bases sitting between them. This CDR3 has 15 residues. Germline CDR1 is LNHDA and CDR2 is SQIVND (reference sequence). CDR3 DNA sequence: TGTGCCAGTAGCACCAGGAGGGGGGCGAAGCTGGAAGCTTTCTTT. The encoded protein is CASSTRRGAKLEAFF. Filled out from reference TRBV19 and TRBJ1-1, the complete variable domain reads DGGITQSPKYLFRKEGQNVTLSCEQNLNHDAMYWYRQDPGQGLRLIYYSQIVNDFQKGDIAEGYSVSREKKESFPLTVTSAQKNPTAFYLCASSTRRGAKLEAFFGQGTRLTVV.

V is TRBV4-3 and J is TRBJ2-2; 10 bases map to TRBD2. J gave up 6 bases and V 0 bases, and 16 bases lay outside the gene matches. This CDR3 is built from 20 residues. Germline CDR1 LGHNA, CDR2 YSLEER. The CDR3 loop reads CASSQDDQGLAGARAGELFF. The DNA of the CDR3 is TGCGCCAGCAGCCAAGATGACCAGGGGCTAGCGGGGGCCAGGGCCGGGGAGCTGTTTTTT.

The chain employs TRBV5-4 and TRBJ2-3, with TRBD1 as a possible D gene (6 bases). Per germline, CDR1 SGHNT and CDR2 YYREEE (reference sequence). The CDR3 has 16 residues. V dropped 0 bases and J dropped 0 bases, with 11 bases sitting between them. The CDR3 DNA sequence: TGTGCCAGCAGCTTGGGGGACACTGCTAGCACAGATACGCAGTATTTT. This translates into CASSLGDTASTDTQYF.